The 32 T cell receptor beta chains given below trace back to one sample, sequenced in a study of cytomegalovirus exposure and HLA in healthy donors. 60 Vbeta and 13 Jbeta primers were used in PCR. Repertoires were generated with immunoSEQ multiplex PCR, while TCRdb's copy carries only in-frame clones and drops some. The data contain fewer than 250,000 clones, around 75% of them singletons. The sample taken for sequencing was PBMCs. The receptors here all came from a woman in her 30s in good health and CMV-seropositive.

This clone was recorded once. Germline and junction disagree at one end, which may indicate a read error. The chain is built from TRBV7-7 and TRBJ2-2; 8 bases agree with TRBD2. CDR3 size: 16 residues. Germline lookup yields CDR1 SSHAT and CDR2 FNYEAQ (reference sequence). The CDR3 is CASSPMTSAEGGELFF. DNA for the CDR3: TGTGCTAGCAGCCCCATGACTAGCGCGGAAGGAGGGGAGCTGTTTTTT.

In nucleotides, the CDR3 is TGCGCCAGCAGTGAGTCCGGGGTGAAGAATGAAAAACTGTTTTTT. As protein: CASSESGVKNEKLFF. The chain couples TRBV10-1 to TRBJ1-4; D is unclear. CDR1 is WNHNN, CDR2 SYGVQD, per germline (reference sequence). This CDR3 contains 15 residues. Trimming cost V 0 bases and J 5 bases, with 10 bases left between them.

This clone was recorded only once. The V call is TRBV27, the J call TRBJ2-3; 10 bases map to TRBD2. The J segment lost 0 bases and the V segment lost 2 bases, leaving 5 bases of the junction unmatched. Looked up from germline, CDR1 is MNHEY and CDR2 is SMNVEV (reference sequence). CDR3 length: 17 amino acids. The CDR3 DNA follows: TGTGCCAGCAGTTTAAGACTAGCGGGTTCTAGCACAGATACGCAGTATTTT. This sequence encodes CASSLRLAGSSTDTQYF.

This clone has more than one count but fewer than ten. The rearrangement links TRBV28 to TRBJ1-5; 7 positions match TRBD1. CDR3 length: 15 residues. Germline assignment: CDR1 MDHEN and CDR2 SYDVKM. The junction had 9 bases not matched to a gene; V was cut back by 6 bases and J by 4 bases. CDR3 protein: CASRSRDSPNQPQHF. Written as DNA, the CDR3 is TGTGCCAGCAGATCCCGGGACAGCCCTAATCAGCCCCAGCATTTT.

The count of this clone is one. This chain links TRBV27 with TRBJ2-5; D unclear. Gene TRBJ2-7 matches the end of the DNA better, so the J call may be wrong. Per the germline V gene, CDR1 is MNHEY and CDR2 is SMNVEV (reference sequence). This CDR3 region has 11 residues. Here the CDR3 reads CASSFLYEQYF. In DNA form, the CDR3 reads TGTGCCAGCAGTTTCCTCTACGAGCAGTACTTC.

The chain combines TRBV5-4 with TRBJ1-6, with a possible D match to TRBD1 (6 bases). V dropped 2 bases and J dropped 7 bases, with 7 bases sitting between them. The CDR3 extends over 13 amino acids. The germline V gene has CDR1 SGHNT and CDR2 YYREEE (reference sequence). In nucleotides, the CDR3 is TGTGCCAGCAGCTTCAGGGGAAATTCACCCCTCCACTTT. This codes for CASSFRGNSPLHF.

The gene calls are TRBV11-2 and TRBJ1-4, with a tentative D call TRBD1 (5 bases). The germline V gene encodes CDR1 SGHAT and CDR2 FQNNGV. The ends were cut back, 5 bases at V and 8 bases at J, with 21 bases in the middle. This CDR3 region has 16 residues. CDR3 coding DNA: TGTGCCAGCAGCACCCCGGCGGGGGTGGCTCGGGAAAAACTGTTTTTT. Encoded protein: CASSTPAGVAREKLFF.

CDR3 nucleotides: TGTGCCAGCCTACGTAGCGGGGAGTACGAGCAGTACTTC. Translating it yields CASLRSGEYEQYF. The gene calls are TRBV6-1 and TRBJ2-5, with TRBD2 matching 8 bases. The better agreement between TRBJ2-7 and the DNA end casts doubt on the J call. The CDR3 has 13 amino acids. From germline, CDR1 is MNHNS and CDR2 SASEGT.

This clone showed up just once. The chain combines TRBV2 with TRBJ2-4, with 10 bases aligning to TRBD1. With V trimmed by 7 bases and J by 0 bases, 6 bases remained unmatched. Germline V gives CDR1 SNHLY, CDR2 FYNNEI. The length of the CDR3 is 16 residues. CDR3: CASTQDRGLAKNIQYF. CDR3 sequence (DNA): TGTGCCAGCACCCAAGACAGGGGGCTAGCCAAAAACATTCAGTACTTC.

The chain uses TRBV7-2 and TRBJ1-2; D gene unclear. Germline CDR1 is SGHTA and CDR2 is FQGNSA. CDR3 size: 14 residues. V lost 4 bases, J lost 8 bases, and 17 bases lay in between. The CDR3: CASSSREGVKGYTF. DNA of the CDR3: TGTGCCAGCAGCTCCCGAGAGGGAGTGAAAGGCTACACCTTC.

This clone showed up just a few times. One end of the junction does not line up with germline, which may come from a read error. This sequence joins TRBV7-2 and TRBJ2-1; 8 bases match TRBD2. Germline CDR1 is SGHTA and CDR2 is FQGNSA. This CDR3 comprises 15 residues. The CDR3 loop reads CASSIAGTLYNEQFF. The CDR3 DNA sequence: TGTGCCAGCAGCATAGCGGGGACTCTCTACAATGAGCAGTTCTTC.

This clone was observed a handful of times. The gene calls are TRBV6-5 and TRBJ2-7; D is uncertain. This CDR3 has 13 amino acids. V lost 3 bases, J lost 6 bases, and 12 bases lay in between. Per germline, CDR1 MNHEY and CDR2 SVGAGI. The CDR3 protein is CASSYSARSEQYF. The CDR3 DNA is TGTGCCAGCAGTTATTCGGCGAGGAGCGAGCAGTACTTC.

The chain recombines TRBV5-4 with TRBJ2-7; 12 bases match TRBD2. The junction had 10 bases not matched to a gene; V was cut back by 0 bases and J by 0 bases. CDR1 SGHNT and CDR2 YYREEE come from the germline V gene (reference sequence). This CDR3 contains 19 residues. The CDR3 is CASSLDPGLAGTSSYEQYF. For the CDR3, the DNA is TGTGCCAGCAGCTTGGACCCAGGACTAGCGGGAACAAGCTCCTACGAGCAGTACTTC.

This clone showed up just a few times. V is TRBV27 and J is TRBJ2-7; 7 nucleotides line up with TRBD2. Germline CDR1 reads MNHEY; CDR2 reads SMNVEV (reference sequence). J lost 7 bases, V lost 5 bases, and 8 bases had no gene match. The CDR3 spans 13 residues. The CDR3 DNA sequence: TGTGCCAGCAGTCCTACCTTGGGGGGGGAGCAGTACTTC. Amino acids: CASSPTLGGEQYF.

V is TRBV27 and J is TRBJ1-4; tentatively, D is TRBD1 (6 bases). The V end was cut by 7 bases, the J end by 2 bases, with 14 bases between. This CDR3 region has 15 residues. The V gene's germline CDR1 is MNHEY and CDR2 SMNVEV (reference sequence). CDR3 DNA sequence: TGTGCCAGCAAGCAGGGGTTCCTCACTAATGAAAAACTGTTTTTT. Its translation is CASKQGFLTNEKLFF.

This clone occurred once. The chain has TRBV6-4 and TRBJ2-3; a possible D gene is TRBD2 (5 bases). Germline V gene sequence: CDR1 MRHNA, CDR2 SNTAGT. The CDR3 consists of 14 residues. Trimming cost V 4 bases and J 3 bases, with 11 bases left between them. The CDR3 is CASSAGVATDTQYF. In nucleotides, the CDR3 is TGTGCCAGCAGTGCAGGAGTAGCGACAGATACGCAGTATTTT.

The V call is TRBV27, the J call TRBJ2-1; 12 bases line up with TRBD2. Germline-derived CDR1 and CDR2 are MNHEY and SMNVEV (reference sequence). The CDR3 loop spans 15 amino acids. Trimming at V came to 0 bases and at J to 7 bases, leaving 1 base not matched to a gene. CDR3 amino acids: CASSLSLAGGNEQFF. CDR3 nucleotide sequence: TGTGCCAGCAGTTTATCCCTAGCGGGGGGGAATGAGCAGTTCTTC.

In its sample, this clone was seen a few times. This sequence joins TRBV10-1 and TRBJ2-1; TRBD2 agrees at 7 bases. Looked up from germline, CDR1 is WNHNN and CDR2 is SYGVQD (reference sequence). V shed 3 bases and J 4 bases; nucleotides not matched to a gene: 6. The CDR3 is 15 amino acids. CDR3: CASSEKRGIYNEQFF. CDR3 nucleotides: TGCGCCAGCAGTGAAAAGCGGGGTATTTACAATGAGCAGTTCTTC.

This chain links TRBV28 with TRBJ2-3, with D perhaps matching TRBD2 (5 bases). The CDR3 sequence is 13 residues long. CDR1 is MDHEN and CDR2 is SYDVKM in the germline V gene. Trimming shortened V by 7 bases and J by 2 bases, and 10 bases separated the two germline ends. CDR3 loop: CASTGVYTDTQYF. The CDR3 DNA reads as TGTGCCAGCACCGGGGTCTACACAGATACGCAGTATTTT.

The rearrangement uses TRBV27 and TRBJ1-1; tentative D call: TRBD1 (6 bases). Germline V gene sequence: CDR1 MNHEY, CDR2 SMNVEV (reference sequence). With 5 bases removed from V and 4 bases from J, the gap between germline ends came to 8 bases. This CDR3 has 12 residues. The CDR3 DNA reads as TGTGCCAGCAGTGACAGGATCACTGAAGCTTTCTTT. The encoded protein is CASSDRITEAFF.

The chain links TRBV13 to TRBJ2-7; 10 bases agree with TRBD2. Germline V gene data show CDR1 as PRHDT and CDR2 as FYEKMQ (reference sequence). The CDR3 runs 14 residues. V lost 10 bases and J lost 3; bases outside the gene matches: 9. The CDR3 DNA reads as TGTGCCACCTCTCGGTCTAGCGGGAGCTACGAGCAGTACTTC. Protein sequence: CATSRSSGSYEQYF.

This clone was seen a single time. This chain connects TRBV27 to TRBJ2-7; 16 bases map to TRBD2. V trimming: 9 bases; J trimming: 3 bases; junction bases outside the gene matches: 8. Germline V gives CDR1 MNHEY, CDR2 SMNVEV (reference sequence). The CDR3 has 16 residues. CDR3 bases: TGTGCCAGTTTGGGGACTAGCGGGAGGGGAATCTACGAGCAGTACTTC. Translated, it gives CASLGTSGRGIYEQYF.

This clone was found a few times. V usage is TRBV6-5 and J usage is TRBJ2-5, with 8 bases that match TRBD2. CDR1 and CDR2 from the germline V gene are MNHEY and SVGAGI. The V and J ends lost 2 bases and 4 bases, in that order; junction bases with no gene match: 6. The CDR3 runs 15 residues. CDR3 amino acids: CASSYAGLATETQYF. The CDR3 DNA follows: TGTGCCAGCAGTTACGCAGGACTAGCCACAGAGACCCAGTACTTC.

This clone was found once. The rearrangement links TRBV19 to TRBJ2-1; D call uncertain. Trimming pared 0 bases from V and 3 bases from J, leaving 12 bases between. There are 16 residues in the CDR3. Germline-derived CDR1 and CDR2 are LNHDA and SQIVND (reference sequence). In DNA, the CDR3 is TGTGCCAGTAGTATAGATCCGCGCGGAGACTACAATGAGCAGTTCTTC. Residues: CASSIDPRGDYNEQFF. Variable domain in full (rest from reference TRBV19 and TRBJ2-1): DGGITQSPKYLFRKEGQNVTLSCEQNLNHDAMYWYRQDPGQGLRLIYYSQIVNDFQKGDIAEGYSVSREKKESFPLTVTSAQKNPTAFYLCASSIDPRGDYNEQFFGPGTRLTVL.

This clone was seen just once. The chain uses TRBV7-6 and TRBJ1-3; perhaps TRBD1 as D (6 bases). The CDR3 extends over 15 amino acids. V lost 0 bases and J 7 bases, leaving 13 bases between the germline ends. Germline assignment: CDR1 SGHVS and CDR2 FNYEAQ. CDR3 DNA: TGTGCCAGCAGCTTAGCGCGGGGGGCCGGGAACACCATATATTTT. Its protein is CASSLARGAGNTIYF.

A word on this clone: This CDR3 is also generated by other DNA sequences in the sample. The chain has TRBV5-1 and TRBJ2-2, with 8 bases aligning to TRBD2. Germline V CDR1 and CDR2: SGHRS, YFSETQ. V dropped 1 base and J dropped 3; count of bases not matched to a gene: 8. This CDR3 is built from 17 residues. The CDR3 spells CASSLMGGGPYTGELFF. CDR3 in DNA: TGCGCCAGCAGCTTGATGGGCGGGGGGCCCTACACCGGGGAGCTGTTTTTT.

V is TRBV2 and J is TRBJ1-2, with unresolved D. CDR3 length: 13 residues. Germline CDR1 is SNHLY and CDR2 is FYNNEI. Trimming pared 2 bases from V and 8 bases from J, leaving 12 bases between. The CDR3 spells CASSEPTGLGYTF. DNA of the CDR3: TGTGCCAGCAGTGAACCTACCGGGTTGGGCTACACCTTC.

The chain combines TRBV21-1 with TRBJ2-2; the table names TRBD2, a call not compared with the DNA. TRBV21-1 is tagged as a pseudogene. The CDR3 contains 19 residues. For the CDR3, the DNA is TGTGCCAGCAGCATTTTCTTACCCCGACTAGCGGGAGTCGCCGGGGAGCTGTTTTTT. It specifies CASSIFLPRLAGVAGELFF.

This clone was counted once. The rearrangement links TRBV9 to TRBJ1-5; D possibly corresponds to TRBD1 (5 bases). This CDR3 contains 14 residues. The V end was cut by 0 bases, the J end by 9 bases, with 13 bases between. Germline values: CDR1 SGDLS, CDR2 YYNGEE. In DNA, the CDR3 is TGTGCCAGCAGCGTAGGGGGCATCGGGTCGCCCCAGCATTTT. This sequence encodes CASSVGGIGSPQHF.

This rearrangement joins TRBV10-2 to TRBJ2-2, with 10 bases lining up with TRBD2. Germline CDR1 and CDR2: WSHSY and SAAADI. The V segment lost 8 bases and the J segment 6 bases; nucleotides outside the gene matches: 15. The CDR3 runs to 17 residues. The CDR3 reads CASSLSPGLASSGELFF. CDR3 nucleotide sequence: TGCGCCAGCTCTCTCTCACCGGGACTAGCGAGTTCCGGGGAGCTGTTTTTT.

The CDR3 bases are TGTGCCAGCCGGGGACAGGCACCCTCTGGAAACACCATATATTTT. This codes for CASRGQAPSGNTIYF. The chain links TRBV28 to TRBJ1-3; 8 nucleotides align to TRBD1. The CDR3 is 15 amino acids. V was pared by 8 bases and J by 0 bases, with 6 bases of the junction left unmatched. Germline CDR1 is MDHEN and CDR2 is SYDVKM.

This sequence joins TRBV6-1 and TRBJ1-6; no firm D call. This CDR3 is built from 15 residues. Looked up from germline, CDR1 is MNHNS and CDR2 is SASEGT. V lost 6 bases and J 0 bases, leaving 9 bases between the germline ends. The chain's CDR3 is CASRGASSYNSPLHF. The CDR3 DNA follows: TGTGCCAGCAGGGGCGCGAGCTCCTATAATTCACCCCTCCACTTT.